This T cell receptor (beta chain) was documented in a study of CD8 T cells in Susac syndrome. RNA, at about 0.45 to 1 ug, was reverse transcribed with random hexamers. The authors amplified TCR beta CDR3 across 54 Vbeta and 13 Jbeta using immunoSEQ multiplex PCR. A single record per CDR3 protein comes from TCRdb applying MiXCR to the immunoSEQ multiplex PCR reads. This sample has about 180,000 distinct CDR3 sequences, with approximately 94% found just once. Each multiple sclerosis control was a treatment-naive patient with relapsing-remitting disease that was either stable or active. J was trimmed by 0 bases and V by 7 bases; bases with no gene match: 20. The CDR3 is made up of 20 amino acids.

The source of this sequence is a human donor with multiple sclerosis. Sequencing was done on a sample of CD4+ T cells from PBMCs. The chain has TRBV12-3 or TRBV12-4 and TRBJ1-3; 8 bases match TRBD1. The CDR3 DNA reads TGTGCCAGCACCACCCAGGGGGCCTACAGGGAGAGGAGCTCTGGAAACACCATATATTTT. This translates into CASTTQGAYRERSSGNTIYF.